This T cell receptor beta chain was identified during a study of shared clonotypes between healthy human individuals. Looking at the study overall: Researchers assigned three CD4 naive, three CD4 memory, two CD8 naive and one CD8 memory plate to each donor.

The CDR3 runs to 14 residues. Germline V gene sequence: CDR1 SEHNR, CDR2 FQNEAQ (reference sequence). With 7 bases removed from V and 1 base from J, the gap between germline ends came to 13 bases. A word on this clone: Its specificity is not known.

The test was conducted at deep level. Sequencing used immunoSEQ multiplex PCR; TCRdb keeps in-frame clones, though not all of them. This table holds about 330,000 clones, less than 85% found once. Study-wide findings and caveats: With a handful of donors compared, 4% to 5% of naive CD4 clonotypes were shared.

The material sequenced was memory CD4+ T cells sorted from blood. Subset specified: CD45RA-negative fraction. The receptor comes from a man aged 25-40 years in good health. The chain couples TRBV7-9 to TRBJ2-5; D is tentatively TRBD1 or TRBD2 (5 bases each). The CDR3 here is CASNRGGGQETQYF. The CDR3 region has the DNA TGTGCCAGCAACCGTGGTGGGGGCCAAGAGACCCAGTACTTC.